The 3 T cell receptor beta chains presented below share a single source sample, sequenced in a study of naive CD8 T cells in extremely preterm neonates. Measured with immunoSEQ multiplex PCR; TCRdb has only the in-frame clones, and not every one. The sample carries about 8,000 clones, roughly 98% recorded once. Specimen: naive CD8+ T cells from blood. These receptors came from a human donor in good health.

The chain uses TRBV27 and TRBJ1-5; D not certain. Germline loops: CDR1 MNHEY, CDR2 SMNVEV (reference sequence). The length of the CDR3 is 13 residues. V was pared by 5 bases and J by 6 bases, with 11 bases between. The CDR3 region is CASSAVEGQPQHF. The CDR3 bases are TGTGCCAGCAGTGCGGTGGAGGGTCAGCCCCAGCATTTT.

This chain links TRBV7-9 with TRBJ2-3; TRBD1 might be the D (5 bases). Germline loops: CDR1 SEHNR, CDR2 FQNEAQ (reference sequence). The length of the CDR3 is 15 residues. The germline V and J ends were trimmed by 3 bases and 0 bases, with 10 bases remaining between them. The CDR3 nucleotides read TGTGCCAGCAGCTTTTCTGGGGCTAGCACAGATACGCAGTATTTT. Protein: CASSFSGASTDTQYF.

The CDR3 protein is CATSEDPGVGSGANVLTF. CDR3 DNA sequence: TGTGCCACCAGCGAAGATCCGGGGGTGGGATCTGGGGCCAACGTCCTGACTTTC. This chain uses TRBV15 with TRBJ2-6, with D possibly matching TRBD2 (6 bases). Per germline, CDR1 LNHNV and CDR2 YYDKDF (reference sequence). V was trimmed by 5 bases and J by 1 base, leaving 18 bases between them. There are 18 residues in the CDR3.